Below, 6 T cell receptor beta chains from the same sample are listed, as sequenced in a study of T cells in Graves' hyperthyroidism and ophthalmopathy. RNA transcripts gave rise to amplified TCR beta CDR3 regions. The HTBI primer set served for first-round RT-PCR of the TCR CDR3. MiXCR, run by TCRdb on the multiplex PCR reads, gives a single entry per CDR3 protein. The sample contains roughly 710,000 distinct CDR3 sequences, roughly 32% of which appear only once. Specimen: blood. Receptors originate from a woman aged 40 to 50 with Graves' hyperthyroidism.

Here the CDR3 DNA reads TGCAGTGCCCCCAAGACAGGGAGGGATGATCAGCCCCAGCATTTT. Protein sequence: CSAPKTGRDDQPQHF. The chain combines TRBV20-1 with TRBJ1-5, with TRBD1 matching 7 bases. CDR1 is DFQATT and CDR2 is SNEGSKA in the germline V gene (reference sequence). Trimming took 6 bases from V and 5 from J; bases not matched to a gene: 13. This CDR3 comprises 15 residues.

This clonotype appeared a few times. CDR3 DNA sequence: TGTGCCAGCAGCTTGACAGGCAGGTTCTCCTACGAGCAGTACTTC. It yields the protein CASSLTGRFSYEQYF. The J gene is TRBJ2-7, the V gene TRBV7-3; possible D gene TRBD1, 6 bases. Germline assignment: CDR1 SGHTA and CDR2 FQGTGA. Trimming removed 3 bases at V and 0 bases at J, with 12 bases between. The CDR3 covers 15 residues.

This clonotype was detected ten times or more. The chain combines TRBV7-2 with TRBJ1-1; D not resolved. Between the trimmed V and J ends, which lost 5 bases and 7 bases, there was a span of 11 bases. Germline loops: CDR1 SGHTA, CDR2 FQGNSA. This CDR3 is 12 amino acids long. In nucleotides, the CDR3 is TGTGCCAGCAGCCGATATCTCCTTGAAGCTTTCTTT. It specifies CASSRYLLEAFF.

The table lists this clonotype with a count of one. One junction end disagrees with the germline gene, perhaps due to a read error. The V call is TRBV6-5, the J call TRBJ2-7; the D gene could be TRBD1 or TRBD2 (5 bases each). This CDR3 spans 13 amino acids. CDR1 is MNHEY and CDR2 is SVGAGI in the germline V gene. The chain's CDR3 is CASGYGAPYEQYF. CDR3 in DNA: TGTGCCAGCGGTTACGGGGCACCCTACGAGCAGTACTTC.

V is TRBV5-1 and J is TRBJ1-2, with 9 bases fitting TRBD1. Germline V gene sequence: CDR1 SGHRS, CDR2 YFSETQ. V trimming: 0 bases; J trimming: 6 bases; junction bases outside the gene matches: 9. This CDR3 is built from 16 residues. The CDR3 DNA sequence: TGCGCCAGCAGCTTGGCAACGGGACAGGGATGGCATGGCTACACCTTC. Protein sequence: CASSLATGQGWHGYTF.

This clonotype was found a few times. The V gene is TRBV19, the J gene TRBJ1-2; 7 bases align to TRBD1. The junction had 10 bases not matched to a gene; V was cut back by 6 bases and J by 6 bases. Germline CDR1 is LNHDA and CDR2 is SQIVND (reference sequence). The CDR3 totals 14 residues. DNA for the CDR3: TGTGCCAGTAGGGAGACAGGGAGGTCTCATGGCTACACCTTC. This encodes CASRETGRSHGYTF.